This T cell receptor beta chain was profiled in a study of regulatory T cells in long-lasting Graves disease. In germline, CDR1 is MNHNS, CDR2 SASEGT. The junction had 9 bases not matched to a gene; V was cut back by 11 bases and J by 1 base. The CDR3 has 14 amino acids. The time point was: persistent/refractory GD, antithyroid drugs over 5 years with positive TRAb. Isolated PBMC RNA provided the starting material for the TCR library. Relying on iRepertoire HTBI primers and Arm-PCR of CDR3 regions, the team built TCR beta libraries. Each CDR3 protein is one row after TCRdb ran MiXCR on the multiplex PCR reads. The repertoire includes more than 300,000 distinct CDR3 sequences, roughly 23% of them detected once, and 25% to 30% sits in the top ten. Study-level points and caveats: There were preferences for TRBV28, TRBJ1-2 and TRBJ2-5 in persistent disease. Lower TCR diversity characterized persistent Graves' patients relative to newly diagnosed patients.

This clonotype was recorded many times. Its antigen is not identified. The input for sequencing was peripheral blood mononuclear cells (PBMCs), taken when the disease was refractory, from a patient treated with antithyroid drugs. The chain carries TRBV6-1 and TRBJ1-2, with 8 positions matching TRBD1. This clonotype originated in a middle-aged woman with Graves disease. DNA for the CDR3: TGTGCCGGAAGAAGCAGGGGGCTTAACTATGGCTACACCTTC. Translation gives CAGRSRGLNYGYTF.